One sample yielded the 23 T cell receptor beta chains listed below, sequenced in a study of T-cell reconstitution after alpha-beta-depleted transplantation in children. This sample's TCRbeta library carried unique molecular identifier barcodes. TCRdb ran MiXCR on the PCR reads and lists one entry per CDR3 protein. The sample yields 490,000 or so distinct CDR3 sequences, roughly a tenth seen once. The input for sequencing was PBMCs, taken before TCRalphabeta/CD19-depleted stem cell transplant. The source is a child aged 2-15 years with inherited bone marrow failure, due to receive a stem cell transplant.

This clonotype was detected ten times or more. V is TRBV4-3 and J is TRBJ2-5, with D possibly TRBD2 on 6 matching bases. From germline, CDR1 is LGHNA and CDR2 YSLEER. This CDR3 contains 13 residues. The V end was cut by 0 bases, the J end by 5 bases, with 7 bases between. CDR3 nucleotide sequence: TGCGCCAGCAGCCAAGATGGGGGGGAGACCCAGTACTTC. It encodes CASSQDGGETQYF.

This clonotype was observed many times. V usage is TRBV5-1 and J usage is TRBJ2-7, with 8 bases aligning to TRBD1. The germline CDR1 and CDR2 sequences are SGHRS and YFSETQ. The V segment lost 5 bases and the J segment 1 base; nucleotides outside the gene matches: 14. This CDR3 is built from 17 residues. CDR3 DNA: TGCGCCAGCAGACGGCAGGGGGCGAATCAAGCTTCCTACGAGCAGTACTTC. Translation: CASRRQGANQASYEQYF.

This clonotype was found many times. The chain's CDR3 is CASSIGTSGTNYEQYF. CDR3 in DNA: TGTGCCAGCAGTATCGGGACTAGCGGAACGAACTACGAGCAGTACTTC. The chain uses TRBV28 and TRBJ2-7; 11 bases are shared with TRBD2. V dropped 5 bases and J dropped 3; count of bases not matched to a gene: 9. This CDR3 is 16 amino acids long. CDR1 and CDR2 (germline): MDHEN, SYDVKM.

The table lists this clonotype with many counts. The gene calls are TRBV15 and TRBJ1-1; D unresolved. In germline, CDR1 is LNHNV, CDR2 YYDKDF (reference sequence). The V and J ends lost 3 bases and 2 bases respectively, with 7 bases between them. The CDR3 consists of 13 residues. CDR3 loop: CATSRIINTEAFF. The CDR3 nucleotides are TGTGCCACCAGCAGGATTATTAACACTGAAGCTTTCTTT.

This clonotype was counted ten times or more. The gene calls are TRBV12-3 or TRBV12-4 and TRBJ2-5; maybe TRBD2 (6 bases). The CDR3 has 14 amino acids. Trimming took 7 bases from V and 2 from J, leaving 14 bases between them. Here the CDR3 DNA reads TGTGCCAGCACGGGACCTAGCGAACAAGAGACCCAGTACTTC. Amino acids: CASTGPSEQETQYF.

The table lists this clonotype with many counts. The chain carries TRBV7-8 and TRBJ2-7, with D perhaps TRBD1 (6 bases). This CDR3 spans 15 amino acids. V was pared by 5 bases and J by 2 bases, with 16 bases between. The germline V gene has CDR1 SGHVS and CDR2 FQNEAQ. This CDR3 reads CASSLRRGIAYEQYF. As DNA, the CDR3 is TGTGCCAGCAGCCTCCGCAGGGGAATCGCCTACGAGCAGTACTTC.

The table lists this clonotype with a few counts. J is TRBJ1-1 and V is TRBV19, with D possibly matching TRBD1 (5 bases). This CDR3 is 13 amino acids long. V was clipped by 3 bases and J by 8 bases, with 13 bases between them. The germline V gene has CDR1 LNHDA and CDR2 SQIVND (reference sequence). CDR3 coding DNA: TGTGCCAGTAGTATCTCGGGGACCGGAGAAGCTTTCTTT. Translated, it gives CASSISGTGEAFF. The variable domain in full, with the rest retrieved from reference TRBV19 and TRBJ1-1, is DGGITQSPKYLFRKEGQNVTLSCEQNLNHDAMYWYRQDPGQGLRLIYYSQIVNDFQKGDIAEGYSVSREKKESFPLTVTSAQKNPTAFYLCASSISGTGEAFFGQGTRLTVV.

This clonotype was picked up many times. This sequence joins TRBV5-1 and TRBJ1-1, with 9 positions matching TRBD1. This CDR3 contains 14 residues. Germline trimming cut 7 bases from V and 1 base from J; bases unmatched to any gene: 5. Germline CDR1 and CDR2: SGHRS and YFSETQ. This CDR3 reads CASVGTGTNTEAFF. The CDR3 DNA sequence: TGCGCCAGCGTCGGGACAGGGACGAACACTGAAGCTTTCTTT.

As to this clonotype: This could be a read error, since a much larger clone is one nucleotide away. The conserved final phenylalanine or tryptophan is absent from the CDR3, which likely points to a read error. The V and J genes are TRBV4-3 and TRBJ1-3; D is undetermined. This CDR3 is 16 amino acids long. Trimming took off 0 bases at V and 0 bases at J, with 9 bases between the two ends. Germline V gene sequence: CDR1 LGHNA, CDR2 YSLEER. Written as DNA, the CDR3 is TGCGCCAGCAGCCAAGACTTTGGAGACTCTGGAAACACCATATATATT. This gives the protein CASSQDFGDSGNTIYI.

This clonotype was observed many times. The CDR3 nucleotides are TGCAGTGCTTCCGTTTGGCCAGGGGGGCTCCCTAGCAATCAGCCCCAGCATTTT. Its translation: CSASVWPGGLPSNQPQHF. The chain recombines TRBV20-1 with TRBJ1-5, with 7 bases lining up with TRBD1. Germline values: CDR1 DFQATT, CDR2 SNEGSKA (reference sequence). This CDR3 is built from 18 residues. After removal of 5 bases from V and 0 bases from J, the junction contained 16 bases not matched to a gene.

The table lists this clonotype with many counts. The V and J genes are TRBV18 and TRBJ1-3, with TRBD1 as a possible D gene (6 bases). Germline CDR1 reads KGHSH; CDR2 reads LQKENI. V was cut by 5 bases and J by 0 bases, with 14 bases left in between. This CDR3 contains 16 residues. The CDR3 nucleotides are TGTGCCAGCTCAGCCCCGGGACACATCTCTGGAAACACCATATATTTT. It codes for CASSAPGHISGNTIYF.

In this sample, this clonotype turned up many times. In DNA, the CDR3 is TGCGCCAGCAGCCAAGCGACCTCTGGAAACACCATATATTTT. Translation gives CASSQATSGNTIYF. The rearrangement joins TRBV4-1 to TRBJ1-3; D ambiguous. The CDR3 is made up of 14 amino acids. The germline V gene has CDR1 MGHRA and CDR2 YSYEKL. V was trimmed by 1 base and J by 0 bases, leaving 4 bases between them.

There are many counts of this clonotype. The V call is TRBV29-1, the J call TRBJ2-3; possible D gene TRBD1, 6 bases. CDR1 SQVTM and CDR2 ANQGSEA come from the germline V gene. CDR3 length: 13 amino acids. Trimming took 7 bases from V and 6 from J, leaving 17 bases between them. This chain's CDR3 is CSESTGRGDTQYF. CDR3 sequence (DNA): TGCAGCGAATCGACAGGAAGGGGGGATACGCAGTATTTT.

This clonotype was counted at least ten times. The rearrangement uses TRBV28 and TRBJ1-2; tentatively, D is TRBD1 (5 bases). The CDR3 consists of 14 residues. The V gene's germline CDR1 is MDHEN and CDR2 SYDVKM. V shed 2 bases and J shed 12 bases, with 19 bases lying between them. CDR3: CASSLTAGWAGHTF. The CDR3 DNA reads TGTGCCAGCAGTTTAACGGCCGGCTGGGCAGGGCACACCTTC.

There are a few counts of this clonotype. The gene calls are TRBV30 and TRBJ2-1, with 8 bases aligning to TRBD1. The germline gives CDR1 GTSNPN, CDR2 SVGIG (reference sequence). The CDR3 extends over 15 amino acids. V dropped 2 bases and J dropped 8; count of bases not matched to a gene: 11. CDR3 coding DNA: TGTGCCTGGAGTACTGGACAGGGTCTGTTCTATGAGCAGTTCTTC. Its protein product is CAWSTGQGLFYEQFF.

In its sample, this clonotype was seen many times. The chain employs TRBV18 and TRBJ1-4; 7 bases are a match to TRBD1. The CDR3 loop spans 16 amino acids. V shed 4 bases and J 0 bases; nucleotides not matched to a gene: 5. The germline CDR1 and CDR2 sequences are KGHSH and LQKENI. The CDR3 nucleotides read TGTGCCAGCTCACGTGGACAGGTTGCAACTAATGAAAAACTGTTTTTT. Protein sequence: CASSRGQVATNEKLFF.

This clonotype was counted ten times or more. The chain uses TRBV5-1 and TRBJ2-3, with D hard to call. Germline CDR1 and CDR2: SGHRS and YFSETQ. The CDR3 has 17 residues. V was shortened by 0 bases and J by 6 bases, with 20 bases between the two germline ends. CDR3 sequence reads: CASSLVPSARSSDTQYF. DNA of the CDR3: TGCGCCAGCAGCTTGGTACCTTCGGCCAGGTCATCGGATACGCAGTATTTT. The full variable domain, in which reference TRBV5-1 and TRBJ2-3 provide the parts outside the CDR3, is KAGVTQTPRYLIKTRGQQVTLSCSPISGHRSVSWYQQTPGQGLQFLFEYFSETQRNKGNFPGRFSGRQFSNSRSEMNVSTLELGDSALYLCASSLVPSARSSDTQYFGPGTRLTVL.

The table lists this clonotype with many counts. The chain recombines TRBV20-1 with TRBJ2-5; D is undetermined. The CDR3 covers 13 residues. Germline CDR1 is DFQATT and CDR2 is SNEGSKA (reference sequence). Trimming left V 3 bases short and J 0 bases short, with 8 bases between. CDR3 loop: CSASLRNQETQYF. CDR3 DNA: TGCAGTGCTAGTTTGCGTAACCAAGAGACCCAGTACTTC.

This clonotype was seen ten or more times. V is TRBV28 and J is TRBJ2-1; D perhaps matches TRBD2 (6 bases). Germline CDR1 reads MDHEN; CDR2 reads SYDVKM. V lost 6 bases, J lost 10 bases, and 16 bases lay in between. The CDR3 is made up of 13 amino acids. The CDR3 loop reads CASSPFREMEQFF. The CDR3 region has the DNA TGTGCCAGCAGCCCGTTTCGGGAGATGGAGCAGTTCTTC.

The chain has TRBV4-2 and TRBJ2-7; no reliable D call. The V gene's germline CDR1 is LGHNA and CDR2 YNFKEQ. The CDR3 is made up of 14 amino acids. V dropped 1 base and J dropped 3 bases, with 10 bases sitting between them. The CDR3 sequence: CASSQADTYYEQYF. In DNA, the CDR3 is TGTGCCAGCAGCCAAGCAGACACGTACTACGAGCAGTACTTC.

This clonotype was seen at least ten times. The rearrangement joins TRBV15 to TRBJ2-5, with 7 nucleotides matching TRBD1. The germline V gene has CDR1 LNHNV and CDR2 YYDKDF (reference sequence). The junction had 4 bases not matched to a gene; V was cut back by 4 bases and J by 5 bases. This CDR3 spans 13 amino acids. The CDR3 region is CATSKDRVETQYF. CDR3 DNA sequence: TGTGCCACCAGCAAAGACAGGGTCGAGACCCAGTACTTC.

This rearrangement joins TRBV27 to TRBJ2-1; 11 nucleotides align to TRBD1. The CDR3 loop spans 16 amino acids. Unmatched junction bases numbered 8, after V lost 4 bases and J lost 6 bases. Looked up from germline, CDR1 is MNHEY and CDR2 is SMNVEV (reference sequence). The CDR3 DNA reads as TGTGCCAGCAGTTGGAGTGCCGGGACAGGGGGCAATGAGCAGTTCTTC. It encodes CASSWSAGTGGNEQFF.

This clonotype showed up many times. This chain connects TRBV7-2 to TRBJ2-7, with TRBD1 matching 7 bases. This CDR3 is 14 amino acids long. Germline trimming cut 0 bases from V and 4 bases from J; bases unmatched to any gene: 3. CDR1 and CDR2 from the germline V gene are SGHTA and FQGNSA. The CDR3 sequence is CASSLATGVYEQYF. CDR3 in DNA: TGTGCCAGCAGCTTAGCCACAGGGGTATACGAGCAGTACTTC.